Presented here are 14 T cell receptor beta chains from one specimen sequenced in a study of T cell responses to AZD1222 COVID-19 vaccine. TCRdb's table, derived via immunoSEQ multiplex PCR, lists solely in-frame clones and lacks some. The table lists about 130,000 clones, about 82% of them singletons. Sequencing was performed on peripheral blood, taken on day 0 of AZD1222 vaccination. All receptors derive from an adult in good health.

This chain uses TRBV18 with TRBJ1-2, with D tentatively TRBD1 (6 bases). The CDR3 is 13 residues long. Trimming cost V 0 bases and J 8 bases, with 10 bases left between them. Per germline, CDR1 KGHSH and CDR2 LQKENI. The CDR3: CASSPPQGHGYTF. As DNA, the CDR3 is TGTGCCAGCTCACCACCGCAGGGGCACGGCTACACCTTC.

This chain joins TRBV2 and TRBJ1-2; 7 nucleotides line up with TRBD1. Germline CDR1 reads SNHLY; CDR2 reads FYNNEI. V gave up 10 bases and J gave up 7 bases; unmatched junction bases: 9. The CDR3 consists of 12 residues. The CDR3 is CATHRGEAGYTF. The CDR3 DNA reads TGTGCCACACACAGGGGAGAGGCTGGCTACACCTTC.

The chain links TRBV11-2 to TRBJ2-1, with TRBD2 identical over 16 bases. The CDR3 contains 18 residues. Germline loops: CDR1 SGHAT, CDR2 FQNNGV. Losses at the gene ends were 4 bases for V and 4 bases for J; bases not matched to a gene: 7. CDR3 in amino acids: CASSSPGLAGGGYNEQFF. The DNA of the CDR3 is TGTGCCAGCAGCTCCCCGGGACTAGCGGGAGGGGGATACAATGAGCAGTTCTTC.

The chain links TRBV18 to TRBJ2-7, with 10 bases aligning to TRBD1. The CDR3 is 17 residues long. Trimming at V came to 0 bases and at J to 2 bases, leaving 7 bases not matched to a gene. CDR1 is KGHSH and CDR2 is LQKENI in the germline V gene. The CDR3 sequence is CASSPPGRDRGTYEQYF. The CDR3 nucleotides read TGTGCCAGCTCACCACCGGGTAGGGACAGGGGTACCTACGAGCAGTACTTC.

The J gene is TRBJ2-2, the V gene TRBV27, with a tentative D call TRBD1 (6 bases). Germline-derived CDR1 and CDR2 are MNHEY and SMNVEV (reference sequence). V lost 4 bases to trimming and J lost 5 bases, with 11 bases between them. This CDR3 is built from 14 residues. CDR3 in DNA: TGTGCCAGCAGTTCCCTTCAGGGGACCGGGGAGCTGTTTTTT. Translation gives CASSSLQGTGELFF.

CDR3 DNA sequence: TGTGCCAGCAGTGAAACAGGGAGGCATCAGCCCCAGCATTTT. It encodes CASSETGRHQPQHF. The rearrangement uses TRBV6-1 and TRBJ1-5; D possibly corresponds to TRBD1 (6 bases). Germline CDR1 MNHNS, CDR2 SASEGT. The CDR3 covers 14 residues. Deletions cut 2 bases from V and 5 bases from J, with 10 bases between.

The CDR3 spells CASAARGSIEKLFF. CDR3 sequence (DNA): TGTGCCAGCGCCGCCCGGGGGAGTATTGAAAAACTGTTTTTT. The V and J genes are TRBV6-5 and TRBJ1-4, with D possibly TRBD1 on 5 matching bases. V dropped 8 bases and J dropped 7 bases, with 17 bases sitting between them. This CDR3 spans 14 amino acids. Germline assignment: CDR1 MNHEY and CDR2 SVGAGI.

This chain uses TRBV7-3 with TRBJ2-2, with 8 bases lining up with TRBD1. CDR1 and CDR2 from the germline V gene are SGHTA and FQGTGA. This CDR3 has 17 amino acids. Trimming cost V 5 bases and J 4 bases; bases outside gene matches: 12. The CDR3 is CASSPQGGSLGTGELFF. The CDR3 coding sequence is TGTGCCAGCAGCCCACAGGGGGGCTCCCTGGGCACCGGGGAGCTGTTTTTT.

Regarding this clone: This specimen includes other DNA sequences encoding the same CDR3. J is TRBJ1-1 and V is TRBV5-1; a weak D match, TRBD1 (5 bases). The CDR3 is made up of 12 amino acids. Germline V gene lookup returns CDR1 SGHRS and CDR2 YFSETQ. Trimming took 4 bases from V and 1 from J, leaving 5 bases between them. The CDR3 sequence is CASSRGNTEAFF. CDR3 coding DNA: TGCGCCAGCAGCAGGGGGAACACTGAAGCTTTCTTT. The variable domain in full, completed from reference TRBV5-1 and TRBJ1-1, reads KAGVTQTPRYLIKTRGQQVTLSCSPISGHRSVSWYQQTPGQGLQFLFEYFSETQRNKGNFPGRFSGRQFSNSRSEMNVSTLELGDSALYLCASSRGNTEAFFGQGTRLTVV.

V usage is TRBV11-1 and J usage is TRBJ2-5; D is uncertain. Germline-derived CDR1 and CDR2 are SGHAT and FQDESV (reference sequence). The CDR3 has 15 residues. With 5 bases removed from V and 2 bases from J, the gap between germline ends came to 15 bases. The CDR3 loop reads CASSPIGQRQETQYF. CDR3 DNA: TGTGCCAGCAGCCCTATAGGGCAGAGACAAGAGACCCAGTACTTC.

To note about this clone: The sample holds other DNA sequences that translate to the same CDR3. CDR3 nucleotides: TGTGCCAGCACGCAGGGGCTGAACACTGAAGCTTTCTTT. Protein product: CASTQGLNTEAFF. The chain is built from TRBV9 and TRBJ1-1, with a possible D match to TRBD1 (6 bases). The CDR3 length is 13 residues. V dropped 6 bases and J dropped 0 bases, with 9 bases sitting between them. Germline-derived CDR1 and CDR2 are SGDLS and YYNGEE.

The V call is TRBV5-1, the J call TRBJ2-7; tentatively, D is TRBD2 (5 bases). Trimming removed 7 bases from V and 1 base from J, with 12 bases in between. The CDR3 is 13 amino acids. The germline V gene has CDR1 SGHRS and CDR2 YFSETQ. The CDR3 DNA reads TGCGCCAGCGCTCGGACTGAGTCCTACGAGCAGTACTTC. This gives the protein CASARTESYEQYF.

The chain uses TRBV15 and TRBJ2-1, with TRBD1 as a possible D gene (6 bases). V was pared by 0 bases and J by 7 bases, with 13 bases between. This CDR3 has 15 amino acids. Germline V gene data show CDR1 as LNHNV and CDR2 as YYDKDF (reference sequence). CDR3: CATSRDRTDWNEQFF. In DNA, the CDR3 is TGTGCCACCAGCAGAGATAGGACAGATTGGAATGAGCAGTTCTTC.

This chain uses TRBV4-1 with TRBJ2-3; TRBD1 matches 8 bases. Germline V CDR1 and CDR2: MGHRA, YSYEKL. The V and J ends lost 0 bases and 2 bases, in that order; junction bases with no gene match: 7. The CDR3 loop spans 17 amino acids. The CDR3 bases are TGCGCCAGCAGCCAAGATCTGACAGGGGACCCCACAGATACGCAGTATTTT. This codes for CASSQDLTGDPTDTQYF.